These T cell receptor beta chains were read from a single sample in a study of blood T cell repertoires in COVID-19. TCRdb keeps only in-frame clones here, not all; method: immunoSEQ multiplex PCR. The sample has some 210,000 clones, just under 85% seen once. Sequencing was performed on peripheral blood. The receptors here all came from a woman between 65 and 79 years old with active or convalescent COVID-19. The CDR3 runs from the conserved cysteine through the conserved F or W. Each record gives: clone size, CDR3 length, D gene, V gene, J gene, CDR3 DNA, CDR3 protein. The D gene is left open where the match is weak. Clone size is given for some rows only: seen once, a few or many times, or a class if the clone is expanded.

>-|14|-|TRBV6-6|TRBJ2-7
TGTGCCAGCACCCATCTTGGGGACAACTACGAGCAGTACTTC
CASTHLGDNYEQYF
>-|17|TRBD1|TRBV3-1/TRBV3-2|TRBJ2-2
TGTGCCAGCACCCCTAAACCCGGGACAGATAGCACCGGGGAGCTGTTTTTT
CASTPKPGTDSTGELFF
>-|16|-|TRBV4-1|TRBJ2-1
TGCGCCAGCAGCCAAGATTTCCAGGGCTCCTACAATGAGCAGTTCTTC
CASSQDFQGSYNEQFF
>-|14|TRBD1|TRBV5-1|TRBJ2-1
TGCGCCAGCAGCTTGATACAGGGGAATTATGAGCAGTTCTTC
CASSLIQGNYEQFF
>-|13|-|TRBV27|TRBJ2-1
TGTGCCAGCAGTTCAAGGAGATACAATGAGCAGTTCTTC
CASSSRRYNEQFF
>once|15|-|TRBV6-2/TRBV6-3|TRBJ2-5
TGTGCCAGCAGTCTTGGGTTCGGGATAGGGGAGACCCAGTACTTC
CASSLGFGIGETQYF
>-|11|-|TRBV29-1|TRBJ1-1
TGCAGCGTTGGAGGCCAAGCCGAAGCTTTCTTT
CSVGGQAEAFF
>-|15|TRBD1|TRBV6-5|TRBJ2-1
TGTGCCAGCAGTTACTCGACAGGGGTGTACAATGAGCAGTTCTTC
CASSYSTGVYNEQFF
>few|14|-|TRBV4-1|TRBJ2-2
TGCGCCAGCGCGGAGGTCCCCTACACCGGGGAGCTGTTTTTT
CASAEVPYTGELFF
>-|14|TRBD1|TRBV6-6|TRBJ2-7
TGTGCCACACGAAAGGACAGGGGATCCTACGAGCAGTACTTC
CATRKDRGSYEQYF
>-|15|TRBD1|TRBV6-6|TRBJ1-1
TGTGCCAGCAGACTGCCCGGACAGGGTATGACTGAAGCTTTCTTT
CASRLPGQGMTEAFF
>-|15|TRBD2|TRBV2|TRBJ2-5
TGTGCCAGCAGTGCAGATAGCGGGAGTGGAGAGACCCAGTACTTC
CASSADSGSGETQYF
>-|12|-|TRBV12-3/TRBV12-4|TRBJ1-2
TGTGCCAGCAGTTTAAATATATATGGCTACACCTTC
CASSLNIYGYTF
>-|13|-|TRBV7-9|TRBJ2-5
TGTGCCAGCAGCTTAGCACTGGAAGAGACCCAGTACTTC
CASSLALEETQYF
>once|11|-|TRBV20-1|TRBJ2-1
TGCAGTGCTAGAGAGGGGCGTGAGCAGTTCTTC
CSAREGREQFF
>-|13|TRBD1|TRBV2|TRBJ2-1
TGTGCCAGCAGTCGACAGGGTGGGAATGAGCAGTTCTTC
CASSRQGGNEQFF
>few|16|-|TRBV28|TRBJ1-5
TGTGCCAGCAGTATCTATGCCCGACAGGTTAATCAGCCCCAGCATTTT
CASSIYARQVNQPQHF
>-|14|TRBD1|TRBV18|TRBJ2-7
TGTGCCAGCTCACCGGGGACAGGAGGGGTGGAGCAGTACTTC
CASSPGTGGVEQYF
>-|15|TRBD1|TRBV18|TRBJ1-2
TGTGCCAGCTCACCGGGGACAGGGAGGTTATATGGCTACACCTTC
CASSPGTGRLYGYTF
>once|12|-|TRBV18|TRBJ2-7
TGTGCCAGCTCACCGGGAGCGTACGAGCAGTACTTC
CASSPGAYEQYF
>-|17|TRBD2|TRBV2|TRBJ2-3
TGTGCCAGCAGGGAATTGACTAGCGGGAGTCCCACAGATACGCAGTATTTT
CASRELTSGSPTDTQYF
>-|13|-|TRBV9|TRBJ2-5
TGTGCCAGCAGCGTAGGGCTAGCAGAGACCCAGTACTTC
CASSVGLAETQYF
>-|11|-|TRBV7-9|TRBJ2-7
TGTGCCAGCAGTCCTTCGAGGGTGCAGTACTTC
CASSPSRVQYF
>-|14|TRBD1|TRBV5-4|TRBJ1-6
TGTGCCAGCAGCTCCGGACAGGGGATTTCACCCCTCCACTTT
CASSSGQGISPLHF
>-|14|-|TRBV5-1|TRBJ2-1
TGCGCCAGCAGCTTGGGGCAGGGAGGCGATGAGCAGTTCTTC
CASSLGQGGDEQFF
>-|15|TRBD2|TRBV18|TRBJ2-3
TGTGCCAGCTCACCGGCGGGAGAAATCACAGATACGCAGTATTTT
CASSPAGEITDTQYF
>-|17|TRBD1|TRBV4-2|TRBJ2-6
TGTGCCAGCAGCCTCAGGCGGACAGGCTCTGGGGCCAACGTCCTGACTTTC
CASSLRRTGSGANVLTF
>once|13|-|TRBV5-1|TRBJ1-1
TGCGCCAGCAGCTACCTAGGGAACACTGAAGCTTTCTTT
CASSYLGNTEAFF
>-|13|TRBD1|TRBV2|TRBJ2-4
TGTGCCAGCAGTGTAGAGACAGGGAACATTCAGTACTTC
CASSVETGNIQYF
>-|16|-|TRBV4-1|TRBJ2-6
TGCGCCAGCAGCCAAGATAAGGGGTCCGGGGCCAACGTCCTGACTTTC
CASSQDKGSGANVLTF
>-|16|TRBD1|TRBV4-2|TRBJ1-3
TGTGCCAGCAGCCAACCGACAGGGAGTACTGGAAACACCATATATTTT
CASSQPTGSTGNTIYF